This entry is about one T cell receptor beta chain. This clone was counted a few times. There is no known antigen for this receptor. Within one base of it there is no much larger clone, and no base qualities were kept. This sample is drawn from a study of cytomegalovirus exposure and HLA in healthy donors (dated by TCRdb to about 2017). The study in broad terms: An earlier analysis of approximately 600 of the donors reported 250 to 300 Gb of sequence data and around 120 million unique TCR beta sequences from about 200 million T cells. The aim of the study was to test whether cataloging public T cell receptors could identify signatures of past pathogen exposure. A later genetic analysis used genome-wide SNP genotypes for 398 of the 666 donors, treating that subset as a discovery cohort. The number of donors typed differed by locus, with about 629-630 for A, B, C, DRB1 and DQB1, around 500 for DQA1, 600 to 610 for DPA1, and 472 for DPB1. Of the roughly 420 genotyped donors, approximately 81% were placed in the genetic ancestry cluster associated with self-reported Caucasian donors. Both class I and class II loci were covered by HLA typing, at four-digit resolution. On average, roughly 200,000 unique TCR beta nucleotide sequences were sequenced per donor among several hundred genotyped donors of the cohort, with 15% to 20% of those sequences being non-productive. An earlier analysis of 587 of the donors applied high-throughput TCR beta sequencing to assess whether each TCR beta V gene segment acted as functional or pseudogenic. Besides the first cohort of more than 650 subjects, a separate validation cohort made up of roughly 120 different subjects was used. In a later analysis, previously published TCR beta repertoires from about 670 donors were re-analyzed and high-resolution HLA genotyping was added so that TCR occurrence patterns could be studied. Donor age, sex, ethnicity and CMV serostatus were compiled alongside the repertoire data. The study profiled the T cell repertoires of 500 to 800 subjects by immunosequencing and related them to cytomegalovirus serostatus. All discovery cohort repertoires had been generated using a single sequencing platform. Rather than drawing on any new phenotypic data, the later analysis identified candidate immune exposures from TCR beta sequences and the way those sequences occurred across donors. To predict cytomegalovirus infection status, the study brought together high-throughput TCR immunosequencing, statistical association of individual TCRs with disease status, and machine learning. Approximately 310 gigabases of sequencing data and tens of millions of unique TCR sequences made up an early release that covered approximately 620 HLA-typed donors. Roughly five DR-DQ haplotypes were handled as single units for association and clustering, since linkage in the cohort was strong.

Libraries were constructed by the immunoSEQ multiplex PCR assay. A mixture of 60 forward primers for TCR Vbeta segments and 13 reverse primers for TCR Jbeta segments was used in the multiplex PCR. The CDR3 region of rearranged TCR beta genes was amplified from genomic DNA by a multiplex PCR assay. The Illumina HiSeq System was used to sequence the amplified TCR beta libraries as 87-base-pair reads. The study's processing was this. Across the 700 or so repertoires, a later analysis counted some 81 million unique TCR beta chains, 8.5 million to 12 million of which were shared by at least two donors. To remove PCR and sequencing errors, raw reads were error-corrected and collapsed into unique sequences using a nearest-neighbor algorithm that merged closely related sequences. V, D and J gene segments were assigned by aligning CDR3 sequences to IMGT reference sequences. For a sequence to be retained, a match of at least six nucleotides to both a V gene segment and a J gene segment was required. Rearrangements were called productive when the CDR3 lacked stop codons and stayed in frame with V and J; all others were non-productive. Following IMGT convention, CDR3 was defined as the stretch from the second conserved V-encoded cysteine to the conserved J-encoded phenylalanine. The earlier analysis of approximately 590 of the donors excluded any sequence lacking an unambiguous match to a single V gene segment. In an earlier analysis of some 590 of the donors, a V segment was called functional when productive rearrangements were above 56.7%, and segregating when the standard deviation between donors exceeded 5%. A statistical classification framework was developed to diagnose cytomegalovirus status using the catalog of TCR beta chain sequences. In a later analysis, TCR nucleotide sequences were compared against IMGT/GENE-DB human TR gene sequences so that V and J genes could be assigned. A later analysis assigned CDR3 sequences and most-parsimonious VDJ recombination scenarios with the TCRdist pipeline. In a later analysis, every TCR beta chain was defined by the combination of its CDR3 amino acid sequence and its V-gene family, and reads without a unique V-gene family were dropped. In a later analysis, 550 to 650 highly shared, low-generation-probability nucleotide sequences were removed to address suspected cross-contamination and a sequencing artifact. In a later analysis, a clonal expansion index for each public chain was calculated from normalized within-repertoire ranks of inferred template counts. A later analysis computed generation probabilities with a VDJ recombination model fitted to out-of-frame rearrangements, and checked the results against IGoR. A later analysis scored TCR-TCR, TCR-HLA and TCR-CMV co-occurrence with hypergeometric tests, applying a repertoire-size bias correction to TCR pairs. A later analysis estimated false discovery rates by permuting HLA or CMV assignments 20 times. In a later analysis, co-occurring TCRs were grouped with DBSCAN, and TCRdist sequence similarity was added when clustering was performed within HLA-allele-positive subsets. Repertoires with fewer than 30,000 or more than 120,000 public chains, plus five repertoires with anomalous nucleotide sharing, were excluded from co-occurrence clustering. Imported from immuneACCESS, the table was reduced by TCRdb to in-frame sequences with V and J called. These copies leave out some clones; in studies compared against another copy, an unresolved V gene accounts for under half, and the cause of the remainder is not known. The DNA was the basis for D and trimming; V, J and clone size are from that table. For this sample the table gives roughly 150,000 clones, of which around three quarters were detected only once. Of the sample, less than 1.2% is held by the ten largest clones.

In total, approximately 700 healthy bone marrow donors made up the cohort. At the time of sampling, all cohort members were nominally healthy, though unrecorded immune exposures were likely present. The donor was CMV seronegative and was included in the group of a few hundred seronegative cohort members. A peripheral blood sample was collected from each donor, and TCR beta sequencing was performed on peripheral blood mononuclear cells. The Qiagen DNeasy Blood Extraction Kit was used to extract genomic DNA from the blood cell samples. At the junction V is shortened by 4 bases and J by 3 bases, with 19 bases in between. The CDR3 goes from the cysteine to the phenylalanine over 16 residues. Only CDR3 DNA is held: 48 bases, read in frame from base 1. Via the germline V gene, CDR1 is SGHRS and CDR2 YFSETQ. Overall study results and their limits: A few of the identified cytomegalovirus-associated TCR beta chains were confirmed in vitro to be specific for cytomegalovirus antigens. Cytomegalovirus status was reported to be diagnosed by the classifier with high specificity and sensitivity in both the original and validation cohorts. When HLA alleles, especially DR and DQ, strongly co-occurred, attributing TCR associations to individual alleles was difficult. In a later analysis, about 16,000 TCR beta sequences were associated with specific HLA alleles at a false discovery rate of 0.05. A group of highly shared sequence variants was considered likely to be a technical artifact of the sequencing pipeline. The presence/absence analyses assumed that sequencing depth was roughly uniform across donors, and that assumption may not be true. According to a later analysis, parvovirus B19, influenza, CMV and Epstein-Barr virus appeared linked to several top co-occurrence clusters. An association between a missense DCLRE1C variant and V-gene and J-gene trimming of TCR beta chains was found in a later genetic analysis and replicated in an independent cohort. A later analysis found that HLA-associated TCR beta chains were more clonally expanded and had lower generation probabilities than equally common non-associated chains. A later analysis found that TCR association rates varied across HLA loci, with DRB1 alleles showing the most associated TCRs and HLA-C alleles the fewest. This cohort had only TCR beta chains sequenced, and the lack of alpha or paired-chain data limited which features could be detected. A further reported finding was that TCR beta sequences accurately predicted the HLA-A and HLA-B alleles for most subjects in the first cohort. Most CMV-associated TCR beta chains appeared to be HLA-restricted in a later analysis, and the HLA associations seemed to be driven largely by CMV exposure. The earlier analysis of approximately 540 of the donors excluded fewer than 20 rarely observed V segments, including chromosome 9 orphons, because counts were too low. Some IMGT-functional V segments, including TRBV6-2 and TRBV6-3, could not be told apart with the 87-base-pair reads, so those segments were excluded. While some public TCRs were present in many individuals, most TCR sequences turned up only very rarely across donors. It was suggested by the authors that the approach could potentially be generalized to other disease states and immunological phenotypes. Because HLA typing was unavailable for some donors at each locus, only the typed subset was used in association tests. Broadly in line with IMGT annotations, most TCR beta V segments showed up in productive rearrangements about 87% or about 30% of the time in an earlier analysis of approximately 640 of the donors. In the study, approximately 160 TCR beta chains were listed as associated with cytomegalovirus. For the cohort, immune exposure information was limited to CMV serostatus. A later genetic analysis reported fewer N-insertions in productive TCRs among donors in an Asian-associated ancestry cluster than the 666-donor mean. Linkage disequilibrium might explain the correlated functional status among segregating V segments, but an unknown experimental factor could not be excluded.

The sequence came from a middle-aged woman in good health and CMV-seronegative. The chain is made from TRBV5-1 and TRBJ1-1, with the D gene call left open. Sequencing input: PBMCs. The CDR3 corresponds to CASSQPSVRGYTEAFF. The nucleotides read TGCGCCAGCAGCCAGCCCTCCGTGCGGGGATACACTGAAGCTTTCTTT.